This T cell receptor beta chain was sequenced during a study of cytomegalovirus exposure and HLA in healthy donors (TCRdb year 2017). For context, the study as a whole: According to a later analysis, one platform produced both the roughly 120 validation repertoires and the 550 to 800 repertoires of the first cohort. The study was designed to test whether signatures of past pathogen exposure could be identified by cataloging public T cell receptors. Besides the first cohort of 666 subjects, a separate validation cohort made up of 120 different subjects was used. High-throughput TCR immunosequencing, statistical association of individual TCRs with disease status, and machine learning were combined to predict cytomegalovirus infection status. General study outcomes and caveats: Most TCR sequences were seen in very few donors, while some public TCRs were found in many individuals. The classifier was reported to diagnose cytomegalovirus status with high specificity and sensitivity in both the original and validation cohorts. In vitro tests confirmed that a few of the cytomegalovirus-associated TCR beta chains recognize cytomegalovirus antigens. The study gave a list of 150 to 200 TCR beta chains associated with cytomegalovirus. In a later analysis, TCRs clustered in the first cohort were found to also tend to co-occur in the roughly 120 validation repertoires, with 94% of cluster scores above 0. It was suggested by the authors that the approach could potentially be generalized to other disease states and immunological phenotypes. A later analysis lacked HLA typing for the validation cohort, so it scored co-occurrence in that cohort across all 110 or so repertoires.

Separate from the approximately 700-subject first cohort, the validation cohort of 120 subjects was the group to which the donors belonged. Measured from the cysteine to the phenylalanine, the CDR3 is 12 residues long. The DNA shown is the 36-base CDR3, in frame from base 1. Trimming takes 7 bases off V and 6 bases off J; junction bases not matched to a gene: 1. Based on the germline V gene (reference sequence), the CDR1 and CDR2 sequences are SEHNR and FQNEAQ. Worth noting for this clone: What this receptor recognizes is not known. No qualities accompany the bases; no much larger clone lies one base away.

The library was made by the immunoSEQ multiplex PCR assay. Processing in the source paper ran as follows. A statistical classification framework was built to diagnose cytomegalovirus status from the catalog of TCR beta chain sequences. Entries here come from immuneACCESS through TCRdb and include only in-frame sequences with V and J called. Some clones fail to appear in such tables; in the studies checked, an unresolved V gene covers under half of the shortfall, and the cause of the remainder is unknown. V and J calls and clone size are as listed in that table; D and trimming were resolved from the DNA. The table for this sample lists some 46,000 clones; around 90% of them were counted only once. The ten largest make up roughly 5.8% of the sample.

The sample comprised PBMCs. This clonotype was sampled from a man between 18 and 35 years old in good health and CMV-seronegative. The chain was built from TRBV7-9 and TRBJ1-4, with 8 bases in between that match TRBD1. CDR3 reads: CASMTGDEKLFF. The bases are TGTGCCAGCATGACAGGGGATGAAAAACTGTTTTTT.